This T cell receptor beta chain was documented in a study of response to subunit inactivated influenza vaccine. Overall study results and limits: The authors proposed limited new T cell recruitment per seasonal influenza vaccination.

In the case of this clonotype: The antigen is not known.

A single record per CDR3 protein comes from TCRdb applying MiXCR to the RT-PCR reads. The repertoire holds some 800,000 distinct CDR3 sequences, with approximately 22% as singletons. The TCR sequence derives from a man between 45 and 60 years old who received an inactivated influenza vaccine. The specimen comprised PBMCs from blood, sampled 5 days after vaccination.

The CDR3 bases are TGTGCCACCAGTGATTTGGTGGGCAATGAGCAGTTCTTC. Its protein is CATSDLVGNEQFF. The chain carries TRBV24-1 and TRBJ2-1; no reliable D call. Trimming removed 0 bases from V and 6 bases from J, with 5 bases in between. Per the germline V gene, CDR1 is KGHDR and CDR2 is SFDVKD. This CDR3 is built from 13 residues.